A single sample is the source of the 18 T cell receptor beta chains below, sequenced in a study of blood T cell repertoires in COVID-19. Sequencing used immunoSEQ multiplex PCR; TCRdb keeps in-frame clones, though not all of them. Among fewer than 250,000 clones listed, approximately 83% were seen once. The sequenced material came from peripheral blood. Receptors were obtained from a woman aged 40-49 years with active or convalescent COVID-19.

This chain uses TRBV4-1 with TRBJ1-3, with no clear D. Trimming cost V 0 bases and J 0 bases, with 9 bases left between them. The CDR3 length is 16 residues. The germline CDR1 and CDR2 sequences are MGHRA and YSYEKL. CDR3 residues: CASSQDSGFSGNTIYF. DNA for the CDR3: TGCGCCAGCAGCCAAGATTCGGGATTCTCTGGAAACACCATATATTTT.

As concerns this clone: The sample holds other DNA sequences that translate to the same CDR3. This chain connects TRBV7-2 to TRBJ1-2, with D unresolved. The CDR3 is 14 amino acids. Looked up from germline, CDR1 is SGHTA and CDR2 is FQGNSA. V was cut by 0 bases and J by 0 bases, with 5 bases left in between. For the CDR3, the DNA is TGTGCCAGCAGCTTAGCCCAGGCTAACTATGGCTACACCTTC. Translation gives CASSLAQANYGYTF.

The J gene is TRBJ2-1, the V gene TRBV6-5; 10 bases fit TRBD2. V lost 8 bases, J lost 6 bases, and 7 bases stayed unmatched. Germline CDR1 MNHEY, CDR2 SVGAGI. The CDR3 consists of 14 residues. The CDR3 reads CASGLAGGSNEQFF. The DNA for the CDR3 is TGTGCCAGCGGGTTAGCGGGAGGTTCCAATGAGCAGTTCTTC.

To note about this clone: One end of the junction varies from germline; a read error may be responsible. CDR3 protein: CASEGGDGYTF. The CDR3 DNA follows: TGCGCTTCCGAAGGGGGAGATGGCTACACCTTC. The J gene is TRBJ1-2, the V gene TRBV12-3 or TRBV12-4; perhaps TRBD1 as D (6 bases). The CDR3 has 11 residues.

In this sample, this clone turned up once. The rearrangement links TRBV7-3 to TRBJ1-2, with a weak D call TRBD1 (5 bases). There are 13 residues in the CDR3. The V end lost 4 bases, the J end lost 3 bases, and 9 bases lay between the germline ends. CDR1 SGHTA and CDR2 FQGTGA come from the germline V gene. For the CDR3, the DNA is TGTGCCAGCAGCTCCGGGGGAGACTATGGCTACACCTTC. Translation gives CASSSGGDYGYTF. Full variable domain (outside the CDR3, taken from reference TRBV7-3 and TRBJ1-2): GAGVSQTPSNKVTEKGKYVELRCDPISGHTALYWYRQSLGQGPEFLIYFQGTGAADDSGLPNDRFFAVRPEGSVSTLKIQRTERGDSAVYLCASSSGGDYGYTFGSGTRLTVV.

This clone appeared a single time. This sequence joins TRBV6-1 and TRBJ1-2, with D perhaps TRBD1 (5 bases). Trimming pared 2 bases from V and 3 bases from J, leaving 10 bases between. CDR1 and CDR2 (germline): MNHNS, SASEGT. The CDR3 length is 14 residues. DNA for the CDR3: TGTGCCAGCAGTGAAAGGGGCGTCTACTATGGCTACACCTTC. Translated: CASSERGVYYGYTF.

This rearrangement joins TRBV20-1 to TRBJ1-3, with D tentatively TRBD1 (6 bases). Trimming shortened V by 4 bases and J by 10 bases, and 11 bases separated the two germline ends. Germline-derived CDR1 and CDR2 are DFQATT and SNEGSKA (reference sequence). This CDR3 comprises 11 residues. CDR3 loop: CSAKRQDTIYF. The CDR3 DNA reads as TGCAGTGCTAAACGACAGGATACCATATATTTT.

In this sample, this clone turned up a few times. The V gene is TRBV19, the J gene TRBJ1-6; 8 positions match TRBD1. The germline V gene has CDR1 LNHDA and CDR2 SQIVND (reference sequence). The CDR3 sequence is 14 residues long. The trim removed 4 bases at V and 10 bases at J, leaving 6 bases unmatched. This CDR3 reads CASSRTGLESPLHF. The CDR3 nucleotides read TGTGCCAGTAGTAGGACAGGGCTGGAGTCACCCCTCCACTTT.

The chain uses TRBV19 and TRBJ1-6, with D hard to call. The CDR3 extends over 12 amino acids. The germline V gene encodes CDR1 LNHDA and CDR2 SQIVND (reference sequence). The V and J ends lost 6 bases and 6 bases respectively, with 6 bases between them. The CDR3 DNA is TGTGCCAGTAGGCACAGTAATTCACCCCTCCACTTT. This sequence encodes CASRHSNSPLHF.

This chain uses TRBV5-5 with TRBJ2-3; 9 bases fit TRBD2. The CDR3 covers 16 residues. CDR1 is SGHKS and CDR2 is YYEKEE in the germline V gene (reference sequence). V lost 1 base, J lost 1 base, and 4 bases stayed unmatched. Here the CDR3 reads CASSLRLAGGTDTQYF. The CDR3 coding sequence is TGTGCCAGCAGCTTGCGTTTAGCGGGGGGCACAGATACGCAGTATTTT.

The genes are TRBV3-1 (or the pseudogene TRBV3-2) and TRBJ1-4; 9 bases align to TRBD1. Looked up from germline, CDR1 is LGHDT and CDR2 is YNNKEL (reference sequence). CDR3 length: 16 residues. V was clipped by 4 bases and J by 4 bases; unmatched bases: 7. Written as DNA, the CDR3 is TGTGCCAGCAGCCCACAGGGGGCGGGTGTTAATGAAAAACTGTTTTTT. Translated: CASSPQGAGVNEKLFF.

V is TRBV4-2 and J is TRBJ2-2; D perhaps matches TRBD2 (6 bases). Germline CDR1 reads LGHNA; CDR2 reads YNFKEQ. V was shortened by 1 base and J by 8 bases, with 14 bases between the two germline ends. This CDR3 is 15 amino acids long. The CDR3 here is CASSQVQEGKGELFF. The CDR3 nucleotides read TGTGCCAGCAGCCAAGTCCAGGAGGGAAAGGGGGAGCTGTTTTTT.

This clone appeared a single time. The J gene is TRBJ2-1, the V gene TRBV9; unclear D gene. V gave up 0 bases and J gave up 3 bases, with 10 bases separating them. The CDR3 extends over 15 amino acids. CDR1 and CDR2 (germline): SGDLS, YYNGEE. The CDR3 bases are TGTGCCAGCAGCGTAGACCCACAGTACTACAATGAGCAGTTCTTC. Translated, it gives CASSVDPQYYNEQFF. The whole variable domain, filled in from reference TRBV9 and TRBJ2-1, reads DSGVTQTPKHLITATGQRVTLRCSPRSGDLSVYWYQQSLDQGLQFLIQYYNGEERAKGNILERFSAQQFPDLHSELNLSSLELGDSALYFCASSVDPQYYNEQFFGPGTRLTVL.

The rearrangement joins TRBV5-1 to TRBJ2-2, with D unresolved. V was trimmed by 0 bases and J by 0 bases, leaving 6 bases between them. The CDR3 consists of 15 residues. The V gene's germline CDR1 is SGHRS and CDR2 YFSETQ. DNA for the CDR3: TGCGCCAGCAGCTTGGCCGCGTCGAACACCGGGGAGCTGTTTTTT. Translated: CASSLAASNTGELFF.

This chain links TRBV5-1 with TRBJ1-4; D is uncertain. With 2 bases removed from V and 7 bases from J, the gap between germline ends came to 6 bases. The CDR3 length is 12 residues. The germline V gene has CDR1 SGHRS and CDR2 YFSETQ. The CDR3 sequence is CASSFRGEKLFF. Here the CDR3 DNA reads TGCGCCAGCAGCTTCAGAGGTGAAAAACTGTTTTTT.

This rearrangement joins TRBV3-1 (or the pseudogene TRBV3-2) to TRBJ1-1; D is uncertain. Germline CDR1 LGHDT, CDR2 YNNKEL (reference sequence). This CDR3 contains 17 residues. V lost 0 bases to trimming and J lost 0 bases, with 14 bases between them. The CDR3 DNA sequence: TGTGCCAGCAGCCAAGATTTGCAGGAGGGCATGAACACTGAAGCTTTCTTT. Translating gives CASSQDLQEGMNTEAFF.

The chain combines TRBV30 with TRBJ2-2, with D tentatively TRBD2 (6 bases). Looked up from germline, CDR1 is GTSNPN and CDR2 is SVGIG (reference sequence). Trimming removed 4 bases from V and 2 bases from J, with 17 bases in between. The CDR3 covers 16 residues. CDR3 in amino acids: CAWKQAGTQNTGELFF. The CDR3 DNA sequence: TGTGCCTGGAAACAAGCCGGGACTCAAAACACCGGGGAGCTGTTTTTT.

This clone appeared a single time. J is TRBJ2-5 and V is TRBV6-2 or TRBV6-3, with a tentative D call TRBD1 (6 bases). This CDR3 has 14 residues. Germline V CDR1 and CDR2: MNHEY, SVGEGT. Trimming took off 5 bases at V and 6 bases at J, with 16 bases between the two ends. CDR3 coding DNA: TGTGCCAGCAGTGCCGGCCAGGGGCGGCAGACCCAGTACTTC. It specifies CASSAGQGRQTQYF.